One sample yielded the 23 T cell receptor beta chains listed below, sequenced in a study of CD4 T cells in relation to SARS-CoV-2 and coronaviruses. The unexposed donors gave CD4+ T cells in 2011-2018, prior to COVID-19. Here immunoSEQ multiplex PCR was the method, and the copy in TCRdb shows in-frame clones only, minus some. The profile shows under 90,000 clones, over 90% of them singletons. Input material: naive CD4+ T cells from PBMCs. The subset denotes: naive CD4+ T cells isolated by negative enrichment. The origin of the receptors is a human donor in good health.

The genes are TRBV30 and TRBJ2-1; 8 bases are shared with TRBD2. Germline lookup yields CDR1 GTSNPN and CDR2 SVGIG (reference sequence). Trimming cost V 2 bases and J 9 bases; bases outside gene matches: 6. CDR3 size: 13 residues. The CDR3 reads CAWSHGRAGEQFF. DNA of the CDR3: TGTGCCTGGAGTCACGGGAGGGCCGGTGAGCAGTTCTTC.

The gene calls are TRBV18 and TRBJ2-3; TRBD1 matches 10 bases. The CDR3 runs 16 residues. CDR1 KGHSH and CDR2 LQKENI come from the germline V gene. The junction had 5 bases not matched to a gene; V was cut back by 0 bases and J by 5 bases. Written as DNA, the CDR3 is TGTGCCAGCTCACCACCGGAGACAGGGGGCCAAGATACGCAGTATTTT. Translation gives CASSPPETGGQDTQYF.

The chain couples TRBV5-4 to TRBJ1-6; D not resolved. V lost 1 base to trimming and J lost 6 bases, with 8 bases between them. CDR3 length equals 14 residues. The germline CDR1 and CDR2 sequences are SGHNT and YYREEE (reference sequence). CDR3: CASSLFTPNSPLHF. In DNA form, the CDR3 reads TGTGCCAGCAGCTTGTTTACGCCTAATTCACCCCTCCACTTT.

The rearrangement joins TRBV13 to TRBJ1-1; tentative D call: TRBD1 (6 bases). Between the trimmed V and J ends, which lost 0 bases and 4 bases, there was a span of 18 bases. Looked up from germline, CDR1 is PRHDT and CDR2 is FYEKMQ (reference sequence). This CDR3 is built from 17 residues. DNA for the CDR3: TGTGCCAGCAGCTTAGGGGGCCTCAGGGGATATGGCACTGAAGCTTTCTTT. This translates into CASSLGGLRGYGTEAFF.

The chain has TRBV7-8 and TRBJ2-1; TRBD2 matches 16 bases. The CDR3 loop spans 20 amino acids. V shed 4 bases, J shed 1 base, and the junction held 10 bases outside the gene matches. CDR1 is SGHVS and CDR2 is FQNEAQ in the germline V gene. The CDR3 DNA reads TGTGCCAGCAGCTCCGGGACTAGCGGGAGGGCCGTAGGGTCCTACAATGAGCAGTTCTTC. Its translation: CASSSGTSGRAVGSYNEQFF. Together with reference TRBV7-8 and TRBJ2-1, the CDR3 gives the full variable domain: GAGVSQSPRYKVAKRGQDVALRCDPISGHVSLFWYQQALGQGPEFLTYFQNEAQLDKSGLPSDRFFAERPEGSVSTLKIQRTQQEDSAVYLCASSSGTSGRAVGSYNEQFFGPGTRLTVL.

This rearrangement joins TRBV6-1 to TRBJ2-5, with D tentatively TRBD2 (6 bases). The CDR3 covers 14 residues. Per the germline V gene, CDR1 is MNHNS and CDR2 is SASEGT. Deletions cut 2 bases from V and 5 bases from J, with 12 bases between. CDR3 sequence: CASSELPGSETQYF. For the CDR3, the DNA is TGTGCCAGCAGTGAATTGCCCGGGAGCGAGACCCAGTACTTC.

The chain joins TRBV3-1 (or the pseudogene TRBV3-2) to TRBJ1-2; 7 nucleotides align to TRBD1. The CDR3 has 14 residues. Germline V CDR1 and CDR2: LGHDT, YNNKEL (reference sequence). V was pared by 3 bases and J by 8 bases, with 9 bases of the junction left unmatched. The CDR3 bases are TGTGCCAGCAGCCAGGAGGGACAGCGCACCGGCTACACCTTC. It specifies CASSQEGQRTGYTF.

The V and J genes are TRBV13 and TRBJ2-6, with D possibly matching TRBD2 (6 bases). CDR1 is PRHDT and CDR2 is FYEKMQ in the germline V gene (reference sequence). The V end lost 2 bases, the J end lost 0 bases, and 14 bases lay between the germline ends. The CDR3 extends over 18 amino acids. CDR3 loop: CASSLRPGGPSGANVLTF. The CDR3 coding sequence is TGTGCCAGCAGCTTAAGACCCGGGGGACCCTCTGGGGCCAACGTCCTGACTTTC.

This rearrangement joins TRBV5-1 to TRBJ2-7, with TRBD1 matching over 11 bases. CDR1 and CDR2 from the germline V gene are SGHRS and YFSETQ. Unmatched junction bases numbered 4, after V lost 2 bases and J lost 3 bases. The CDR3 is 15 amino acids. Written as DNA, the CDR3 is TGCGCCAGCAGCTTAGGGACAGGGGGTAACTACGAGCAGTACTTC. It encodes CASSLGTGGNYEQYF.

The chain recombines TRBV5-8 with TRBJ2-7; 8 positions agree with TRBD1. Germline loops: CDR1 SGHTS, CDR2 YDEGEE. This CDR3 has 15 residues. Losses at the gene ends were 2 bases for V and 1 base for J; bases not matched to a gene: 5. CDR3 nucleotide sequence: TGTGCCAGCAGCTTCCAGGGGGCCGGGTCCTACGAGCAGTACTTC. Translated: CASSFQGAGSYEQYF.

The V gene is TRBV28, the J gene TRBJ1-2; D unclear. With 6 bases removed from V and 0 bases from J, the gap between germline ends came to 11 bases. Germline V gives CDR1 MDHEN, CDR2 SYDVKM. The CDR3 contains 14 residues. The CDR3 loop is CASRTGNTNYGYTF. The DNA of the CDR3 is TGTGCCAGCAGGACCGGGAATACTAACTATGGCTACACCTTC.

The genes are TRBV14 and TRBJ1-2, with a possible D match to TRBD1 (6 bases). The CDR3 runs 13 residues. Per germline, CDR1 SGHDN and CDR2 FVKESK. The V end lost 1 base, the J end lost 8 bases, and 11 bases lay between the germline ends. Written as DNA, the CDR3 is TGTGCCAGCAGCCAAGGTCAGGGGACCGGCTACACCTTC. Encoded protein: CASSQGQGTGYTF.

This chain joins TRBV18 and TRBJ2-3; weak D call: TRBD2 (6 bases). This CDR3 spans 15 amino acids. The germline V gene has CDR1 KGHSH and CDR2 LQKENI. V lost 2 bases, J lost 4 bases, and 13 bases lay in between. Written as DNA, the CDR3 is TGTGCCAGCTCACCAATATCGGGGGTGGCAGATACGCAGTATTTT. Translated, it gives CASSPISGVADTQYF. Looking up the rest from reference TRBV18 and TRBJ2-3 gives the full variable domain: NAGVMQNPRHLVRRRGQEARLRCSPMKGHSHVYWYRQLPEEGLKFMVYLQKENIIDESGMPKERFSAEFPKEGPSILRIQQVVRGDSAAYFCASSPISGVADTQYFGPGTRLTVL.

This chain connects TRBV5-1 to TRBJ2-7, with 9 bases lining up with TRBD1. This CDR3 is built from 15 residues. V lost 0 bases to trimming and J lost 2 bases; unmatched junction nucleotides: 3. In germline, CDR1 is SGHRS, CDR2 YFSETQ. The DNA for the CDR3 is TGCGCCAGCAGCTTGGGTGGGACAGGGCCCTACGAGCAGTACTTC. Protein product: CASSLGGTGPYEQYF. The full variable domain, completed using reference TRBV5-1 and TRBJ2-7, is KAGVTQTPRYLIKTRGQQVTLSCSPISGHRSVSWYQQTPGQGLQFLFEYFSETQRNKGNFPGRFSGRQFSNSRSEMNVSTLELGDSALYLCASSLGGTGPYEQYFGPGTRLTVT.

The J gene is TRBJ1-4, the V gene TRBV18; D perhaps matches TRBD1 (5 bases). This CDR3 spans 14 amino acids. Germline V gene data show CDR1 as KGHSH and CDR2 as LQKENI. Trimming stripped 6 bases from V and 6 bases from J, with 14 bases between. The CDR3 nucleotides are TGTGCCAGCTCGTACGGGGGGATTGATGAAAAACTGTTTTTT. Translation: CASSYGGIDEKLFF.

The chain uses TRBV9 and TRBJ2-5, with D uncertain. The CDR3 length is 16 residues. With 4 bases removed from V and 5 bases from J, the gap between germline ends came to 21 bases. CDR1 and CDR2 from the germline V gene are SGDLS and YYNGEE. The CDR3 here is CASSTSSTPLFETQYF. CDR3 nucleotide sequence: TGTGCCAGCAGCACATCCTCGACCCCTCTATTCGAGACCCAGTACTTC.

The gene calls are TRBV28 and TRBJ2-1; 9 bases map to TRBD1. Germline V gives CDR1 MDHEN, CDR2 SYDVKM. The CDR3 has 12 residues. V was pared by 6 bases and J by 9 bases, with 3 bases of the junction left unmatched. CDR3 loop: CASRTGGSEQFF. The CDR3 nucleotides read TGTGCCAGCAGAACAGGGGGCAGTGAGCAGTTCTTC. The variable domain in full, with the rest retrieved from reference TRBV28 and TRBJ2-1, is DVKVTQSSRYLVKRTGEKVFLECVQDMDHENMFWYRQDPGLGLRLIYFSYDVKMKEKGDIPEGYSVSREKKERFSLILESASTNQTSMYLCASRTGGSEQFFGPGTRLTVL.

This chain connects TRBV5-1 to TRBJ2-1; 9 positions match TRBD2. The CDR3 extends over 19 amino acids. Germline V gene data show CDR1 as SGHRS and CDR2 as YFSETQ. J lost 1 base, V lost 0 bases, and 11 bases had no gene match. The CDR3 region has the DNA TGCGCCAGCAGCTTGGCCGGGGGGGCGGGAGGGCCTTCCTACAATGAGCAGTTCTTC. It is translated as CASSLAGGAGGPSYNEQFF.

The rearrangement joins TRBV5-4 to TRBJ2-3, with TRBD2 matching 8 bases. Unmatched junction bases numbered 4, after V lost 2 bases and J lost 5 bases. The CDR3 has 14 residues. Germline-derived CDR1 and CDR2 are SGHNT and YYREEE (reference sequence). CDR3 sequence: CASSLAGAGDTQYF. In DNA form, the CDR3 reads TGTGCCAGCAGCTTAGCGGGGGCGGGAGATACGCAGTATTTT. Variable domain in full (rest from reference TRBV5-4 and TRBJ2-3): ETGVTQSPTHLIKTRGQQVTLRCSSQSGHNTVSWYQQALGQGPQFIFQYYREEENGRGNFPPRFSGLQFPNYSSELNVNALELDDSALYLCASSLAGAGDTQYFGPGTRLTVL.

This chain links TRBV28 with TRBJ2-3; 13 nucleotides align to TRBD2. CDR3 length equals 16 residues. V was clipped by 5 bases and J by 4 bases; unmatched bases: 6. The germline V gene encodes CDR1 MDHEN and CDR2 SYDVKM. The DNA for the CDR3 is TGTGCCAGCAGTCCCCCGGGACTAGCGGGGCCAGATACGCAGTATTTT. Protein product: CASSPPGLAGPDTQYF.

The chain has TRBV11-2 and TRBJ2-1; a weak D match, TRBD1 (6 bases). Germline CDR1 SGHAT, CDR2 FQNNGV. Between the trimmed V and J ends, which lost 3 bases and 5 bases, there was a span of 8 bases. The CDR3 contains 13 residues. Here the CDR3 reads CASSFGQNNEQFF. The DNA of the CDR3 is TGTGCCAGCAGCTTCGGACAGAACAATGAGCAGTTCTTC.

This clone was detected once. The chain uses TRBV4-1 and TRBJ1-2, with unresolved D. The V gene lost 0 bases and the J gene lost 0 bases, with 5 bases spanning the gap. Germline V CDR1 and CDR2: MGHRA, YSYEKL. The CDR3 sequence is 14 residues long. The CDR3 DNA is TGCGCCAGCAGCCAAGAAGCCGCTAACTATGGCTACACCTTC. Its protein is CASSQEAANYGYTF.

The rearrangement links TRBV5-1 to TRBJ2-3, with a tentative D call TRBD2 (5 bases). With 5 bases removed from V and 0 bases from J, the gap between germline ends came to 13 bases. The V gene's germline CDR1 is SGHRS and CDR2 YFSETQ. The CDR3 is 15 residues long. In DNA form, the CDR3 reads TGCGCCAGCAGAACACAACTAGGGAGCACAGATACGCAGTATTTT. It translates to CASRTQLGSTDTQYF.